A single sample is the source of the 26 T cell receptor beta chains below, sequenced in a study of blood T cells in healthy people across ages. Alongside a J-beta primer mix, a sample-barcoded 5' primer served in a second PCR lasting about 7 to 11 cycles. TCRdb called the 5' RACE reads again in MiXCR, with one record for every CDR3 protein. Of about 1.4 million distinct CDR3 sequences listed, almost 60% are singletons. Sequenced material: blood. These receptors were collected from a man younger than 30 in good health.

The genes are TRBV12-3 or TRBV12-4 and TRBJ1-6; possible D gene TRBD1, 5 bases. The CDR3 is made up of 14 amino acids. V shed 1 base and J shed 11 bases, with 12 bases lying between them. The CDR3 DNA is TGTGCCAGCAGTTTAGATCCAGGGAGTACACCCCTCCACTTT. Translating gives CASSLDPGSTPLHF.

The chain is built from TRBV28 and TRBJ2-7, with D unresolved. The J call may be incorrect, as the DNA end agrees better with TRBJ2-5. The CDR3 has 14 amino acids. CDR1 is MDHEN and CDR2 is SYDVKM in the germline V gene. DNA for the CDR3: TGTGCCAGCAGTCTCCCCGGACCGACGGAGACCCAGTACTTC. It encodes CASSLPGPTETQYF.

The chain joins TRBV29-1 to TRBJ2-1; D unclear. The CDR3 is 13 residues long. CDR1 and CDR2 (germline): SQVTM, ANQGSEA. The V end was cut by 3 bases, the J end by 6 bases, with 12 bases between. CDR3 sequence (DNA): TGCAGCGTTGATTTGGTACGATTCAATGAGCAGTTCTTC. It is translated as CSVDLVRFNEQFF.

The V gene is TRBV4-1, the J gene TRBJ2-1; 14 bases match TRBD2. In germline, CDR1 is MGHRA, CDR2 YSYEKL. V lost 1 base and J lost 5; bases outside the gene matches: 7. The CDR3 length is 18 residues. The CDR3 loop reads CASSQVPGLAGANNEQFF. DNA for the CDR3: TGCGCCAGCAGCCAAGTGCCGGGACTAGCGGGGGCTAACAATGAGCAGTTCTTC.

The V call is TRBV4-1, the J call TRBJ2-2; TRBD2 matches at 7 bases. Germline trimming cut 3 bases from V and 5 bases from J; bases unmatched to any gene: 12. The CDR3 contains 17 residues. Germline V CDR1 and CDR2: MGHRA, YSYEKL. CDR3 sequence reads: CASSQLAGVKGTGELFF. DNA for the CDR3: TGCGCCAGCAGCCAGCTCGCGGGGGTGAAAGGGACCGGGGAGCTGTTTTTT.

This clonotype has just a few counts. The chain carries TRBV7-9 and TRBJ2-7, with 9 bases identical to TRBD1. Germline loops: CDR1 SEHNR, CDR2 FQNEAQ (reference sequence). There are 15 residues in the CDR3. V lost 1 base and J lost 2; bases outside the gene matches: 3. The CDR3 nucleotides are TGTGCCAGCAGCTTAGTAGGGACAGGGCCCTACGAGCAGTACTTC. It specifies CASSLVGTGPYEQYF.

The rearrangement uses TRBV11-2 and TRBJ2-3; D is perhaps TRBD2 (5 bases). In germline, CDR1 is SGHAT, CDR2 FQNNGV. The CDR3 totals 16 residues. V lost 7 bases to trimming and J lost 4 bases, with 21 bases between them. The CDR3 reads CASTLAGDVPADTQYF. The CDR3 region has the DNA TGTGCCAGCACCTTGGCGGGCGACGTCCCCGCAGATACGCAGTATTTT.

With regard to this clonotype: This CDR3 fails to terminate in the conserved phenylalanine or tryptophan, so it likely reflects a read error. V usage is TRBV10-3 and J usage is TRBJ2-1; 13 nucleotides match TRBD2. CDR3 length: 16 residues. Germline assignment: CDR1 ENHRY and CDR2 SYGVKD. The trim removed 6 bases at V and 0 bases at J, leaving 2 bases unmatched. The CDR3 region has the DNA TGTGCCATCAGACTAGCGGGGGGGGTCTCCTACAATGAGCAGTTCTAC. Its translation: CAIRLAGGVSYNEQFY.

This clonotype was picked up a small number of times. V usage is TRBV5-4 and J usage is TRBJ2-5, with a possible D match to TRBD1 (5 bases). This CDR3 contains 13 residues. V lost 1 base, J lost 5 bases, and 9 bases lay in between. The germline CDR1 and CDR2 sequences are SGHNT and YYREEE (reference sequence). The CDR3 DNA is TGTGCCAGCAGCTTGAAAGGGGTTGAGACCCAGTACTTC. Translation: CASSLKGVETQYF.

The V call is TRBV29-1, the J call TRBJ2-7; 11 nucleotides agree with TRBD2. Germline V CDR1 and CDR2: SQVTM, ANQGSEA. The CDR3 contains 14 residues. V trimming: 1 base; J trimming: 3 bases; junction bases outside the gene matches: 2. The CDR3 loop reads CSVEGGTSGYEQYF. The CDR3 DNA is TGCAGCGTTGAAGGCGGGACTAGCGGCTACGAGCAGTACTTC.

The chain links TRBV7-6 to TRBJ2-1; 8 nucleotides agree with TRBD1. This CDR3 comprises 17 residues. Germline CDR1 and CDR2: SGHVS and FNYEAQ. V shed 0 bases, J shed 1 base, and the junction held 5 bases outside the gene matches. CDR3 loop: CASSLADRERSYNEQFF. The CDR3 nucleotides are TGTGCCAGCAGCTTAGCGGACAGGGAGCGGTCCTACAATGAGCAGTTCTTC.

This chain joins TRBV18 and TRBJ2-5, with D perhaps TRBD2 (6 bases). The length of the CDR3 is 16 residues. CDR1 is KGHSH, CDR2 LQKENI, per germline. V was trimmed by 0 bases and J by 4 bases, leaving 15 bases between them. CDR3 DNA sequence: TGTGCCAGCTCACCACCGCGGGGCAGGAGGGGAGAGACCCAGTACTTC. The encoded protein is CASSPPRGRRGETQYF.

The chain couples TRBV20-1 to TRBJ1-1; TRBD1 might be the D (5 bases). V lost 6 bases, J lost 6 bases, and 11 bases lay in between. There are 11 residues in the CDR3. Germline V gene data show CDR1 as DFQATT and CDR2 as SNEGSKA (reference sequence). The CDR3 nucleotides read TGCAGTGCAACTGGGACGGCTGAAGCTTTCTTT. Translated: CSATGTAEAFF.

This clonotype has more than one count but fewer than ten. The rearrangement uses TRBV7-9 and TRBJ1-1, with D possibly matching TRBD1 (5 bases). V lost 5 bases and J lost 11, with 15 bases in between. This CDR3 contains 12 residues. Germline values: CDR1 SEHNR, CDR2 FQNEAQ (reference sequence). In DNA form, the CDR3 reads TGTGCCAGCAGCACACCAAGCGGGGGGGCTTTCTTT. Translation gives CASSTPSGGAFF. Drawing the rest from reference TRBV7-9 and TRBJ1-1, the complete variable domain is DTGVSQNPRHKITKRGQNVTFRCDPISEHNRLYWYRQTLGQGPEFLTYFQNEAQLEKSRLLSDRFSAERPKGSFSTLEIQRTEQGDSAMYLCASSTPSGGAFFGQGTRLTVV.

The chain employs TRBV7-2 and TRBJ2-7; the match to TRBD1 covers 9 bases. The junction had 7 bases not matched to a gene; V was cut back by 5 bases and J by 5 bases. This CDR3 is built from 14 residues. CDR1 and CDR2 (germline): SGHTA, FQGNSA. CDR3 nucleotides: TGTGCCAGCAGCCTACAGGGGGCGAGCAACGAGCAGTACTTC. Residues: CASSLQGASNEQYF.

This CDR3 reads CASSLIQDNYGYTF. CDR3 bases: TGTGCCAGCAGCTTAATCCAGGATAACTATGGCTACACCTTC. The rearrangement joins TRBV7-9 to TRBJ1-2; no clear D gene. The V gene's germline CDR1 is SEHNR and CDR2 FQNEAQ (reference sequence). The CDR3 runs 14 residues. Trimming cost V 2 bases and J 1 base, with 8 bases left between them.

The V gene is TRBV29-1, the J gene TRBJ1-1; D perhaps matches TRBD1 (5 bases). This CDR3 is built from 14 residues. Trimming shortened V by 1 base and J by 5 bases, and 14 bases separated the two germline ends. Germline V gene sequence: CDR1 SQVTM, CDR2 ANQGSEA. The CDR3: CSVEGRGLSTEAFF. The CDR3, as DNA: TGCAGCGTTGAAGGAAGGGGTTTAAGTACTGAAGCTTTCTTT. Full variable domain (missing parts from reference TRBV29-1 and TRBJ1-1): SAVISQKPSRDICQRGTSLTIQCQVDSQVTMMFWYRQQPGQSLTLIATANQGSEATYESGFVIDKFPISRPNLTFSTLTVSNMSPEDSSIYLCSVEGRGLSTEAFFGQGTRLTVV.

The chain links TRBV7-6 to TRBJ2-1; D is undetermined. Germline-derived CDR1 and CDR2 are SGHVS and FNYEAQ. V shed 6 bases and J shed 1 base, with 13 bases lying between them. CDR3 length: 15 residues. For the CDR3, the DNA is TGTGCCAGCAGTGCCTTGACTTTTTCCTACAATGAGCAGTTCTTC. It translates to CASSALTFSYNEQFF. The complete variable domain, with remaining parts taken from reference TRBV7-6 and TRBJ2-1, reads GAGVSQSPRYKVTKRGQDVALRCDPISGHVSLYWYRQALGQGPEFLTYFNYEAQQDKSGLPNDRFSAERPEGSISTLTIQRTEQRDSAMYRCASSALTFSYNEQFFGPGTRLTVL.

V is TRBV12-3 or TRBV12-4 and J is TRBJ2-5, with D perhaps matching TRBD1 (5 bases). The germline V and J ends were trimmed by 6 bases and 2 bases, with 13 bases remaining between them. The CDR3 runs to 14 residues. The DNA of the CDR3 is TGTGCCAGCAGCCTAACAGGAAAACAAGAGACCCAGTACTTC. This gives the protein CASSLTGKQETQYF.

This clonotype was recorded only once. This chain joins TRBV21-1 and TRBJ2-3; TRBD2, the table's D call, lacks a check against the DNA. TRBV21-1 is assigned pseudogene status. The CDR3 runs to 16 residues. The CDR3 region has the DNA TGTGCCAGCAGCAACACCCTAGCGGGGGGCCCAGATACGCAGTATTTT. Its translation: CASSNTLAGGPDTQYF.

The rearrangement joins TRBV7-2 to TRBJ1-5, with TRBD1 matching over 7 bases. The CDR3 runs 17 residues. The V segment lost 1 base and the J segment 6 bases; nucleotides outside the gene matches: 12. Germline CDR1 is SGHTA and CDR2 is FQGNSA. The CDR3 bases are TGTGCCAGCAGCTTAGGTCTCGGGGACAGAGGAATTCAGCCCCAGCATTTT. This codes for CASSLGLGDRGIQPQHF.

The chain combines TRBV30 with TRBJ2-1, with a tentative D call TRBD1 (6 bases). This CDR3 is built from 12 residues. Deletions cut 5 bases from V and 7 bases from J, with 12 bases between. The germline gives CDR1 GTSNPN, CDR2 SVGIG (reference sequence). The CDR3, as DNA: TGTGCCTGGGGACAGATTGGTAATGAGCAGTTCTTC. Protein: CAWGQIGNEQFF.

The chain links TRBV20-1 to TRBJ2-7; D uncertain. Germline V CDR1 and CDR2: DFQATT, SNEGSKA (reference sequence). CDR3 length: 11 amino acids. With 2 bases removed from V and 4 bases from J, the gap between germline ends came to 6 bases. The CDR3 loop reads CSARSGYEQYF. DNA for the CDR3: TGCAGTGCTAGATCGGGTTACGAGCAGTACTTC.

This sequence joins TRBV6-5 and TRBJ2-7, with 16 bases identical to TRBD2. The better agreement between TRBJ2-5 and the DNA end casts doubt on the J call. Germline V lookup: CDR1 MNHEY, CDR2 SVGAGI. This CDR3 contains 18 residues. For the CDR3, the DNA is TGTGCCAGCAGTTACTCGGGACTAGCGGGGGGGCCCTCTGAGACCCAGTACTTC. This translates into CASSYSGLAGGPSETQYF.

The chain links TRBV14 to TRBJ2-5; 10 nucleotides line up with TRBD2. Germline assignment: CDR1 SGHDN and CDR2 FVKESK. CDR3 length: 18 residues. The junction had 11 bases not matched to a gene; V was cut back by 3 bases and J by 1 base. CDR3 residues: CASSQFRRASGGQETQYF. For the CDR3, the DNA is TGTGCCAGCAGCCAGTTCCGACGGGCTAGCGGGGGCCAAGAGACCCAGTACTTC. Together with reference TRBV14 and TRBJ2-5, the CDR3 gives the full variable domain: EAGVTQFPSHSVIEKGQTVTLRCDPISGHDNLYWYRRVMGKEIKFLLHFVKESKQDESGMPNNRFLAERTGGTYSTLKVQPAELEDSGVYFCASSQFRRASGGQETQYFGPGTRLLVL.

This clonotype has just a few counts. The chain carries TRBV27 and TRBJ2-7; D is perhaps TRBD2 (5 bases). The CDR3 runs 15 residues. Between the trimmed V and J ends, which lost 3 bases and 0 bases, there was a span of 12 bases. Germline-derived CDR1 and CDR2 are MNHEY and SMNVEV (reference sequence). The CDR3 DNA reads as TGTGCCAGCAGTTTTCAGAGGGTGAGCTCCTACGAGCAGTACTTC. Translated: CASSFQRVSSYEQYF.